These 18 T cell receptor beta chains were all obtained from the same sample, sequenced in a study of beta chain features in type 1 diabetes. Study results and limitations: TCRB CDR3s were moderately but significantly shorter in Type 1 diabetes patients in all four CD4+ subsets.

Sequencing targeted expressed TCRB transcripts, as all isolated RNA had been reverse transcribed. Libraries were prepared by immunoSEQ multiplex PCR; TCRdb keeps only in-frame clonotypes and omits some of them. The data hold roughly 340,000 clones, with roughly 13% observed a single time. Which antigens these TCRs recognize remains unknown. Sequences were obtained from naive CD4+ T cells from blood. These receptors originate from a woman aged 18-35 years with type 1 diabetes.

This clone was seen more than once but under ten times. The rearrangement links TRBV6-5 to TRBJ2-6, with D unresolved. The ends were cut back, 1 base at V and 0 bases at J, with 4 bases in the middle. This CDR3 spans 15 amino acids. CDR1 is MNHEY and CDR2 is SVGAGI in the germline V gene. The DNA for the CDR3 is TGTGCCAGCAGTTACTTCAGCTCTGGGGCCAACGTCCTGACTTTC. Translation gives CASSYFSSGANVLTF.

As DNA, the CDR3 is TGTGCCAGCAGCTTGAGGCTAGCGATGGCCAATGAGCAGTTCTTC. Protein sequence: CASSLRLAMANEQFF. This sequence joins TRBV5-4 and TRBJ2-1; D perhaps matches TRBD2 (6 bases). Trimming took 1 base from V and 6 from J, leaving 14 bases between them. The CDR3 has 15 residues. Germline-derived CDR1 and CDR2 are SGHNT and YYREEE (reference sequence).

This chain uses TRBV30 with TRBJ2-7; 14 nucleotides align to TRBD2. The CDR3 is 15 residues long. V dropped 1 base and J dropped 2; count of bases not matched to a gene: 1. Germline V gene sequence: CDR1 GTSNPN, CDR2 SVGIG (reference sequence). CDR3 coding DNA: TGTGCCTGGAGTGGGGGACTAGCGGGAGCCTACGAGCAGTACTTC. Translated, it gives CAWSGGLAGAYEQYF.

This clone appeared once. V gene TRBV7-2 combines with J gene TRBJ1-1; D is unclear. Per germline, CDR1 SGHTA and CDR2 FQGNSA. The CDR3 sequence is 14 residues long. V lost 1 base and J lost 0, with 6 bases in between. In nucleotides, the CDR3 is TGTGCCAGCAGCTTAGGGGCCCTGAACACTGAAGCTTTCTTT. Its protein product is CASSLGALNTEAFF.

The table lists this clone with a few counts. CDR3 sequence reads: CAARTGENIQYF. CDR3 coding DNA: TGTGCCGCACGGACGGGGGAGAACATTCAGTACTTC. The chain uses TRBV28 and TRBJ2-4; D may be TRBD2 (6 bases). The CDR3 has 12 residues. Trimming took 11 bases from V and 7 from J, leaving 15 bases between them. Germline values: CDR1 MDHEN, CDR2 SYDVKM.

This clone was recorded a few times. The chain recombines TRBV30 with TRBJ1-3; perhaps TRBD1 as D (5 bases). Trimming cost V 5 bases and J 0 bases, with 11 bases left between them. Germline lookup yields CDR1 GTSNPN and CDR2 SVGIG (reference sequence). This CDR3 spans 14 amino acids. The CDR3 sequence: CAWEGVNSGNTIYF. CDR3 nucleotides: TGTGCCTGGGAAGGGGTTAACTCTGGAAACACCATATATTTT.

V gene TRBV5-6 combines with J gene TRBJ2-5; 8 bases agree with TRBD1. The junction had 11 bases not matched to a gene; V was cut back by 2 bases and J by 5 bases. CDR3 length: 16 residues. Germline loops: CDR1 SGHDT, CDR2 YYEEEE. The CDR3 reads CASSFLGQGLSETQYF. CDR3 nucleotide sequence: TGTGCCAGCAGCTTTTTAGGACAGGGTTTATCGGAGACCCAGTACTTC.

This clone was detected a few times. The rearrangement uses TRBV30 and TRBJ2-3; TRBD2 might be the D (6 bases). The ends were cut back, 2 bases at V and 4 bases at J, with 19 bases in the middle. CDR1 and CDR2 (germline): GTSNPN, SVGIG (reference sequence). CDR3 length: 16 amino acids. The CDR3, as DNA: TGTGCCTGGAGTCCTCCCCTCACGGGAGCCCCAGATACGCAGTATTTT. Protein sequence: CAWSPPLTGAPDTQYF.

The CDR3 sequence: CASSRLTGDWEQFF. CDR3 DNA sequence: TGTGCCAGCAGCCGCCTAACAGGTGATTGGGAGCAGTTCTTC. The V and J genes are TRBV6-4 and TRBJ2-1, with D tentatively TRBD1 (5 bases). Germline CDR1 reads MRHNA; CDR2 reads SNTAGT. The CDR3 is 14 amino acids. Between the trimmed V and J ends, which lost 6 bases and 10 bases, there was a span of 19 bases.

The chain employs TRBV2 and TRBJ2-7; D possibly corresponds to TRBD1 (5 bases). Germline CDR1 reads SNHLY; CDR2 reads FYNNEI. The CDR3 consists of 12 residues. Trimming took off 8 bases at V and 2 bases at J, with 10 bases between the two ends. The CDR3, as DNA: TGTGCCAGCCAGGGCACCCCCTACGAGCAGTACTTC. Residues: CASQGTPYEQYF.

This clone was observed a few times. The chain carries TRBV30 and TRBJ1-2, with no clear D. This CDR3 comprises 11 residues. Germline CDR1 reads GTSNPN; CDR2 reads SVGIG (reference sequence). Trimming left V 0 bases short and J 5 bases short, with 4 bases between. Here the CDR3 DNA reads TGTGCCTGGAGTGTGACATATGGCTACACCTTC. Its protein product is CAWSVTYGYTF.

This clone was seen more than once but under ten times. The chain uses TRBV4-3 and TRBJ2-3, with 8 positions matching TRBD2. V gave up 2 bases and J gave up 1 base; unmatched junction bases: 8. Germline V gives CDR1 LGHNA, CDR2 YSLEER. The CDR3 spans 17 residues. CDR3 DNA: TGCGCCAGCAGCCAATCGATGGGTAGCGGGGGCACAGATACGCAGTATTTT. Residues: CASSQSMGSGGTDTQYF.

The chain recombines TRBV7-8 with TRBJ2-7; weak D call: TRBD1 (5 bases). The CDR3 spans 13 residues. V lost 5 bases and J lost 4, with 12 bases in between. CDR1 SGHVS and CDR2 FQNEAQ come from the germline V gene. In DNA, the CDR3 is TGTGCCAGCAGCCAAGATCAGGGTTACGAGCAGTACTTC. This encodes CASSQDQGYEQYF.

The chain couples TRBV7-9 to TRBJ2-7, with 10 bases fitting TRBD1. Germline V gene sequence: CDR1 SEHNR, CDR2 FQNEAQ (reference sequence). Trimming cost V 5 bases and J 4 bases; bases outside gene matches: 8. The CDR3 has 15 residues. Written as DNA, the CDR3 is TGTGCCAGCAGCCCAGGGACAGGGGTTCGGTACGAGCAGTACTTC. This sequence encodes CASSPGTGVRYEQYF.

This clone has a handful of counts. This chain uses TRBV19 with TRBJ1-5; TRBD1 matches 9 bases. The CDR3 covers 16 residues. CDR1 is LNHDA, CDR2 SQIVND, per germline (reference sequence). V gave up 6 bases and J gave up 5 bases; unmatched junction bases: 11. The DNA of the CDR3 is TGTGCCAGTAGCAGAAATCGACAGGGGGAGTATCAGCCCCAGCATTTT. It codes for CASSRNRQGEYQPQHF.

This clone was recorded a few times. The CDR3 bases are TGTGCCAGCATGCCGGACAGGGTGGCCGAAAAACTGTTTTTT. Translation gives CASMPDRVAEKLFF. The V gene is TRBV2, the J gene TRBJ1-4; 8 bases align to TRBD1. The CDR3 runs 14 residues. V lost 7 bases, J lost 8 bases, and 9 bases stayed unmatched. Germline V gives CDR1 SNHLY, CDR2 FYNNEI.

The chain uses TRBV6-5 and TRBJ2-3, with D hard to call. Germline values: CDR1 MNHEY, CDR2 SVGAGI. The CDR3 loop spans 12 amino acids. V shed 4 bases and J shed 6 bases, with 8 bases lying between them. The CDR3 DNA follows: TGTGCCAGCAGTTCCCCCATTGATACGCAGTATTTT. Its protein product is CASSSPIDTQYF.

The chain couples TRBV6-5 to TRBJ2-5, with 10 bases aligning to TRBD1. Germline CDR1 MNHEY, CDR2 SVGAGI. The CDR3 loop spans 15 amino acids. The V segment lost 2 bases and the J segment 5 bases; nucleotides outside the gene matches: 5. CDR3 DNA sequence: TGTGCCAGCAGTTACAGGACAGGGGGGTGGGAGACCCAGTACTTC. This gives the protein CASSYRTGGWETQYF.